These 18 T cell receptor beta chains came from one sample sequenced in a study of blood T cell repertoires in COVID-19 (dated by TCRdb to the early 2020s). Libraries were built with the immunoSEQ multiplex PCR assay. TCRdb stores this immuneACCESS table with in-frame sequences only. Part of the clones is absent; in the studies checked, under half of the shortfall reflects unresolved V genes, and no reason is known for the rest. This sample lists about 76,000 clones; 85% were detected once. Around a tenth of the sample lies in the top ten. Sequenced input: peripheral blood. Receptor source: a man aged 45-60 years with COVID-19, enrolled during active disease.

This chain connects TRBV5-1 to TRBJ1-1, with D perhaps matching TRBD1 (6 bases). Germline assignment: CDR1 SGHRS and CDR2 YFSETQ. Trimming left V 4 bases short and J 4 bases short, with 20 bases between. The CDR3 loop spans 16 amino acids. As DNA, the CDR3 is TGCGCCAGCAGCCCCGGGGCGGGGGGCGCGGGCACTGAAGCTTTCTTT. Translating gives CASSPGAGGAGTEAFF. Drawing the rest from reference TRBV5-1 and TRBJ1-1, the complete variable domain is KAGVTQTPRYLIKTRGQQVTLSCSPISGHRSVSWYQQTPGQGLQFLFEYFSETQRNKGNFPGRFSGRQFSNSRSEMNVSTLELGDSALYLCASSPGAGGAGTEAFFGQGTRLTVV.

This rearrangement joins TRBV5-4 to TRBJ2-1, with TRBD1 matching over 7 bases. The CDR3 sequence is 17 residues long. Germline assignment: CDR1 SGHNT and CDR2 YYREEE (reference sequence). The ends lost 2 bases at V and 5 bases at J; junction bases unmatched: 13. The CDR3 nucleotides are TGTGCCAGCAGCTTACCCACAGGGGAAGCCGAGAACAATGAGCAGTTCTTC. Translated: CASSLPTGEAENNEQFF.

This chain links TRBV9 with TRBJ2-2; possible D gene TRBD2, 6 bases. Germline CDR1 and CDR2: SGDLS and YYNGEE. The length of the CDR3 is 16 residues. V was clipped by 0 bases and J by 4 bases, with 13 bases between them. In nucleotides, the CDR3 is TGTGCCAGCAGCGTAGTGCCTAGCGAGTTCACCGGGGAGCTGTTTTTT. This encodes CASSVVPSEFTGELFF.

The chain couples TRBV5-8 to TRBJ1-2; 7 bases agree with TRBD1. The germline V gene has CDR1 SGHTS and CDR2 YDEGEE. V lost 0 bases and J lost 8; bases outside the gene matches: 16. This CDR3 has 17 residues. Written as DNA, the CDR3 is TGTGCCAGCAGCTTGGCTTGGTTGGGACAGTGGAAGGAGGGCTACACCTTC. Amino acids: CASSLAWLGQWKEGYTF. The variable domain in full, with the rest retrieved from reference TRBV5-8 and TRBJ1-2, is EAGVTQSPTHLIKTRGQQATLRCSPISGHTSVYWYQQALGLGLQFLLWYDEGEERNRGNFPPRFSGRQFPNYSSELNVNALELEDSALYLCASSLAWLGQWKEGYTFGSGTRLTVV.

V is TRBV6-5 and J is TRBJ1-4; no firm D call. The V end was cut by 5 bases, the J end by 5 bases, with 15 bases between. Germline assignment: CDR1 MNHEY and CDR2 SVGAGI. CDR3 length equals 15 residues. The CDR3 nucleotides are TGTGCCAGCAGTCCCCCCAGGAGGTTGAATGAAAAACTGTTTTTT. Translation: CASSPPRRLNEKLFF.

The V gene is TRBV4-1, the J gene TRBJ2-7, with D perhaps TRBD2 (6 bases). V shed 0 bases and J shed 4 bases, with 19 bases lying between them. CDR1 and CDR2 from the germline V gene are MGHRA and YSYEKL. The CDR3 consists of 17 residues. The CDR3 coding sequence is TGCGCCAGCAGCCAAGAAGGGGCGGGACCACTCGGGTACGAGCAGTACTTC. Its translation is CASSQEGAGPLGYEQYF.

The J gene is TRBJ1-2, the V gene TRBV29-1; 7 bases line up with TRBD1. This CDR3 comprises 12 residues. With V trimmed by 7 bases and J by 2 bases, 4 bases remained unmatched. In germline, CDR1 is SQVTM, CDR2 ANQGSEA. The CDR3, as DNA: TGCAGCGCTGGAGGGGGCAACTATGGCTACACCTTC. The encoded protein is CSAGGGNYGYTF.

V usage is TRBV10-3 and J usage is TRBJ2-3; 13 bases agree with TRBD2. In germline, CDR1 is ENHRY, CDR2 SYGVKD. This CDR3 is built from 17 residues. Unmatched junction bases numbered 4, after V lost 1 base and J lost 3 bases. The CDR3 nucleotides read TGTGCCATCAGTGAGTGGAAGACTAGCGGGAGGACAGATACGCAGTATTTT. It encodes CAISEWKTSGRTDTQYF.

This sequence joins TRBV6-5 and TRBJ2-7, with 9 bases that match TRBD1. Germline V gene sequence: CDR1 MNHEY, CDR2 SVGAGI. The CDR3 runs to 15 residues. The V and J ends lost 5 bases and 1 base, in that order; junction bases with no gene match: 6. CDR3 DNA sequence: TGTGCCAGCAGTATCACCGGGACAGGGTCCTACGAGCAGTACTTC. It yields the protein CASSITGTGSYEQYF.

Here the CDR3 DNA reads TGTGCCAGCAGCTGGGGGACAGATGGAGATGAAGCTTTCTTT. Translated: CASSWGTDGDEAFF. The gene calls are TRBV7-9 and TRBJ1-1, with 7 bases fitting TRBD1. This CDR3 has 14 residues. The germline V gene has CDR1 SEHNR and CDR2 FQNEAQ (reference sequence). The ends lost 4 bases at V and 7 bases at J; junction bases unmatched: 9.

The chain recombines TRBV11-2 with TRBJ2-1; TRBD2 matches at 12 bases. V was clipped by 2 bases and J by 7 bases; unmatched bases: 3. The CDR3 is made up of 15 amino acids. The germline CDR1 and CDR2 sequences are SGHAT and FQNNGV. CDR3 sequence (DNA): TGTGCCAGCAGCTTAACAGGACTAGCGGGAAATGAGCAGTTCTTC. It translates to CASSLTGLAGNEQFF. The variable domain in full, completed from reference TRBV11-2 and TRBJ2-1, reads EAGVAQSPRYKIIEKRQSVAFWCNPISGHATLYWYQQILGQGPKLLIQFQNNGVVDDSQLPKDRFSAERLKGVDSTLKIQPAKLEDSAVYLCASSLTGLAGNEQFFGPGTRLTVL.

The chain is built from TRBV5-6 and TRBJ2-3; 14 bases are shared with TRBD2. Unmatched junction bases numbered 4, after V lost 4 bases and J lost 0 bases. The V gene's germline CDR1 is SGHDT and CDR2 YYEEEE. The CDR3 is 17 amino acids. The DNA of the CDR3 is TGTGCCAGCAGCGTCCGACTAGCGGGAGGGAGCACAGATACGCAGTATTTT. Its protein product is CASSVRLAGGSTDTQYF.

The chain couples TRBV28 to TRBJ1-3; the D gene is possibly TRBD1 (5 bases). The CDR3 runs to 15 residues. The V gene lost 5 bases and the J gene lost 0 bases, with 11 bases spanning the gap. Per the germline V gene, CDR1 is MDHEN and CDR2 is SYDVKM. CDR3 sequence reads: CASSKGGDSGNTIYF. DNA of the CDR3: TGTGCCAGCAGTAAGGGAGGGGACTCTGGAAACACCATATATTTT.

The gene calls are TRBV6-6 and TRBJ1-6, with 8 positions matching TRBD1. The CDR3 has 16 residues. Germline-derived CDR1 and CDR2 are MNHNY and SVGAGI (reference sequence). Trimming removed 5 bases from V and 9 bases from J; junction bases left unmatched: 12. The CDR3 loop is CASSKGQGSVGSPLHF. Here the CDR3 DNA reads TGTGCCAGCAGTAAAGGACAGGGTTCGGTTGGTTCACCCCTCCACTTT.

Remarks on this clone: Other DNA sequences of this sample code for an identical CDR3. This chain uses TRBV6-2 or TRBV6-3 with TRBJ1-1; TRBD1 might be the D (5 bases). V lost 2 bases and J lost 5, with 9 bases in between. This CDR3 is built from 13 residues. Germline values: CDR1 MNHEY, CDR2 SVGEGT. CDR3: CASSYRGGTEAFF. CDR3 nucleotides: TGTGCCAGCAGTTACCGGGGGGGAACTGAAGCTTTCTTT.

V is TRBV5-4 and J is TRBJ1-2; 10 nucleotides line up with TRBD1. The CDR3 has 14 residues. Looked up from germline, CDR1 is SGHNT and CDR2 is YYREEE (reference sequence). Trimming removed 0 bases from V and 8 bases from J; junction bases left unmatched: 4. The CDR3 loop reads CASSLGQGARGYTF. In DNA form, the CDR3 reads TGTGCCAGCAGCTTGGGACAGGGGGCGCGCGGCTACACCTTC.

The chain carries TRBV3-1 (or the pseudogene TRBV3-2) and TRBJ2-5; unclear D gene. There are 13 residues in the CDR3. V lost 2 bases, J lost 0 bases, and 4 bases lay in between. CDR1 is LGHDT and CDR2 is YNNKEL in the germline V gene (reference sequence). The CDR3 is CASSQIDQETQYF. For the CDR3, the DNA is TGTGCCAGCAGCCAAATAGACCAAGAGACCCAGTACTTC.

The rearrangement uses TRBV6-5 and TRBJ1-2, with D perhaps TRBD1 (5 bases). The germline gives CDR1 MNHEY, CDR2 SVGAGI. V was cut by 5 bases and J by 6 bases, with 16 bases left in between. This CDR3 region has 14 residues. CDR3 sequence (DNA): TGTGCCAGCAGTCCCGGGGGGGGTTTAGATGGCTACACCTTC. Translating gives CASSPGGGLDGYTF.